These T cell receptor beta chains were read from a single sample in a study of T cells after yellow fever vaccination. TCRdb re-called the 5' RACE reads through MiXCR, storing one row per CDR3 protein. The table shows around 310,000 distinct CDR3 sequences, with 3.5% to 4.5% occurring only once. Sequencing used PBMCs, obtained 15 days after the yellow fever booster vaccination. All receptors derive from a man younger than 30 who received the YFV17D yellow fever vaccine. The CDR3 runs from the conserved cysteine through the conserved F or W. The D gene is left open where the match is weak. The size of a clone is reported for some rows only, either as once, few or many, or as a class for expanded clones.

d_gene	j_gene	abundance	v_gene	CDR3nt	CDR3aa
.	TRBJ2-5	many	TRBV6-2/TRBV6-3	TGTGCCAGCAGTCAGCCCCCTACGGAGACCCAGTACTTC	CASSQPPTETQYF
TRBD1	TRBJ2-2	many	TRBV7-6	TGTGCGGTAGCAGGGGGCTATACCGGGGAGCTGTTTTTT	CAVAGGYTGELFF
TRBD2	TRBJ2-3	few	TRBV20-1	TGCAGTGCTAGATCTAGCGGGGGATCGAAACCAGATACGCAGTATTTT	CSARSSGGSKPDTQYF
.	TRBJ2-7	.	TRBV7-2	TGTGCCAGCAGCCTTTCACCACTTTACGAGCAGTACTTC	CASSLSPLYEQYF
.	TRBJ2-7	.	TRBV29-1	TGCAGCGTTGAAGATTGGCAGGCCGGCGACGAGCAGTACTTC	CSVEDWQAGDEQYF
.	TRBJ1-6	few	TRBV6-1	TGTGCCAGCAGTGGGCCGGGAGGAAGCTCCTATAATTCACCCCTCCACTTT	CASSGPGGSSYNSPLHF
.	TRBJ1-3	many	TRBV7-2	TGTGCCAGCAGCTACCAGGGTTTTACTGGAAACACCATATATTTT	CASSYQGFTGNTIYF
.	TRBJ1-3	few	TRBV7-9	TGTGCCAGCAGCAACAGAAACACCATATATTTT	CASSNRNTIYF
.	TRBJ2-2	few	TRBV5-1	TGCGCCAGCAGCTTGGGGAGGGGAAAAGACACCGGGGAGCTGTTTTTT	CASSLGRGKDTGELFF
TRBD2	TRBJ2-2	few	TRBV12-3/TRBV12-4	TGTGCCAGCGAGGGGACTAGCGGGACTCCCTGGGGCACCGGGGAGCTGTTTTTT	CASEGTSGTPWGTGELFF
TRBD1	TRBJ1-6	many	TRBV7-3	TGTGCCAGCAGCTTAATGGGGAACAGGGGGCGCTTAAATTCACCCCTCCACTTT	CASSLMGNRGRLNSPLHF
TRBD2	TRBJ2-3	many	TRBV20-1	TGCAGTGCGACCTCCGTGCGGGGGGTCTACACAGATACGCAGTATTTT	CSATSVRGVYTDTQYF
.	TRBJ1-5	.	TRBV7-8	TGTGCCAGCAGCCCCGGGACAACCTATAGCAATCAGCCCCAGCATTTT	CASSPGTTYSNQPQHF
TRBD2	TRBJ2-3	many	TRBV20-1	TGCAGTGCTTCCCATAGCGGGGGGCGAACAGATACGCAGTATTTT	CSASHSGGRTDTQYF
TRBD2	TRBJ2-4	many	TRBV18	TGTGCCAGCTCACCAGCTAGCGGGATGGGAAACATTCAGTACTTC	CASSPASGMGNIQYF
.	TRBJ1-3	few	TRBV29-1	TGCAGCGCTATGTCGGCAGGGGCTGGAAACACCATATATTTT	CSAMSAGAGNTIYF
TRBD2	TRBJ2-1	.	TRBV20-1	TGCAGTGTTCCGGCTAGCGGGGGGCTGGCCTACAATGAGCAGTTCTTC	CSVPASGGLAYNEQFF
.	TRBJ1-2	many	TRBV7-3	TGTGCCAGCAGGCTCGCAAACCGGGACTCCCGACCCTTCGTCTATGGCTACACCTTC	CASRLANRDSRPFVYGYTF
TRBD1	TRBJ2-7	many	TRBV6-1	TGTGCCAGCACTTTTGTGGGACAGAGCGGCGAGCAGTACTTC	CASTFVGQSGEQYF
TRBD1	TRBJ2-2	.	TRBV11-3	TGTGCCAGCAGCCGGACAGGGGGTACCGGCGGGGAGCTGTTTTTT	CASSRTGGTGGELFF
.	TRBJ2-1	many	TRBV12-3/TRBV12-4	TGTGCCAGCAGTCGACAAACTGAGCAGTTCTTC	CASSRQTEQFF
.	TRBJ1-6	.	TRBV6-2/TRBV6-3	TGTGCCAGCAGTTACCTGGGGGCTGGTTCACCCCTCCACTTT	CASSYLGAGSPLHF
TRBD2	TRBJ2-1	many	TRBV9	TGTGCCAGCAGCGTCAGTCGACTAGCGGGGGTAACCTACAATGAGCAGTTCTTC	CASSVSRLAGVTYNEQFF
.	TRBJ2-5	few	TRBV5-1	TGCGCCAGCAGAGATCCCCAGGAGCAAGAGACCCAGTACTTC	CASRDPQEQETQYF
.	TRBJ2-7	many	TRBV20-1	TGCAGTGCTGGGATTTCCGAGCAGTACTTC	CSAGISEQYF
TRBD2	TRBJ2-3	.	TRBV7-2	TGTGCCAGCAGCATGGGACTAGCGGGGGGGGGAGATACGCAGTATTTT	CASSMGLAGGGDTQYF
TRBD1	TRBJ2-3	many	TRBV28	TGTGCCAGCAGTTTAGGGACAGGCCACACAGATACGCAGTATTTT	CASSLGTGHTDTQYF
.	TRBJ2-2	few	TRBV29-1	TGCAGCGTTGAATCGGCCCAGGAGAACACCGGGGAGCTGTTTTTT	CSVESAQENTGELFF
.	TRBJ1-6	few	TRBV6-5	TGTGCCAGCAGGACTATGGCTAATTCACCCCTCCACTTT	CASRTMANSPLHF
TRBD2	TRBJ2-7	many	TRBV5-1	TGCGCCAGCAGCCGGACCCTAGCGGGGGGGCCGCGGGAGCAGTACTTC	CASSRTLAGGPREQYF
.	TRBJ1-1	many	TRBV29-1	TGCAGCGTTGATCGACAGGCCCACACTGAAGCTTTCTTT	CSVDRQAHTEAFF
TRBD2	TRBJ2-3	.	TRBV7-9	TGTGCCAGCAGCTACCCGGGAGGGGGACGGTCGAGCACAGATACGCAGTATTTT	CASSYPGGGRSSTDTQYF